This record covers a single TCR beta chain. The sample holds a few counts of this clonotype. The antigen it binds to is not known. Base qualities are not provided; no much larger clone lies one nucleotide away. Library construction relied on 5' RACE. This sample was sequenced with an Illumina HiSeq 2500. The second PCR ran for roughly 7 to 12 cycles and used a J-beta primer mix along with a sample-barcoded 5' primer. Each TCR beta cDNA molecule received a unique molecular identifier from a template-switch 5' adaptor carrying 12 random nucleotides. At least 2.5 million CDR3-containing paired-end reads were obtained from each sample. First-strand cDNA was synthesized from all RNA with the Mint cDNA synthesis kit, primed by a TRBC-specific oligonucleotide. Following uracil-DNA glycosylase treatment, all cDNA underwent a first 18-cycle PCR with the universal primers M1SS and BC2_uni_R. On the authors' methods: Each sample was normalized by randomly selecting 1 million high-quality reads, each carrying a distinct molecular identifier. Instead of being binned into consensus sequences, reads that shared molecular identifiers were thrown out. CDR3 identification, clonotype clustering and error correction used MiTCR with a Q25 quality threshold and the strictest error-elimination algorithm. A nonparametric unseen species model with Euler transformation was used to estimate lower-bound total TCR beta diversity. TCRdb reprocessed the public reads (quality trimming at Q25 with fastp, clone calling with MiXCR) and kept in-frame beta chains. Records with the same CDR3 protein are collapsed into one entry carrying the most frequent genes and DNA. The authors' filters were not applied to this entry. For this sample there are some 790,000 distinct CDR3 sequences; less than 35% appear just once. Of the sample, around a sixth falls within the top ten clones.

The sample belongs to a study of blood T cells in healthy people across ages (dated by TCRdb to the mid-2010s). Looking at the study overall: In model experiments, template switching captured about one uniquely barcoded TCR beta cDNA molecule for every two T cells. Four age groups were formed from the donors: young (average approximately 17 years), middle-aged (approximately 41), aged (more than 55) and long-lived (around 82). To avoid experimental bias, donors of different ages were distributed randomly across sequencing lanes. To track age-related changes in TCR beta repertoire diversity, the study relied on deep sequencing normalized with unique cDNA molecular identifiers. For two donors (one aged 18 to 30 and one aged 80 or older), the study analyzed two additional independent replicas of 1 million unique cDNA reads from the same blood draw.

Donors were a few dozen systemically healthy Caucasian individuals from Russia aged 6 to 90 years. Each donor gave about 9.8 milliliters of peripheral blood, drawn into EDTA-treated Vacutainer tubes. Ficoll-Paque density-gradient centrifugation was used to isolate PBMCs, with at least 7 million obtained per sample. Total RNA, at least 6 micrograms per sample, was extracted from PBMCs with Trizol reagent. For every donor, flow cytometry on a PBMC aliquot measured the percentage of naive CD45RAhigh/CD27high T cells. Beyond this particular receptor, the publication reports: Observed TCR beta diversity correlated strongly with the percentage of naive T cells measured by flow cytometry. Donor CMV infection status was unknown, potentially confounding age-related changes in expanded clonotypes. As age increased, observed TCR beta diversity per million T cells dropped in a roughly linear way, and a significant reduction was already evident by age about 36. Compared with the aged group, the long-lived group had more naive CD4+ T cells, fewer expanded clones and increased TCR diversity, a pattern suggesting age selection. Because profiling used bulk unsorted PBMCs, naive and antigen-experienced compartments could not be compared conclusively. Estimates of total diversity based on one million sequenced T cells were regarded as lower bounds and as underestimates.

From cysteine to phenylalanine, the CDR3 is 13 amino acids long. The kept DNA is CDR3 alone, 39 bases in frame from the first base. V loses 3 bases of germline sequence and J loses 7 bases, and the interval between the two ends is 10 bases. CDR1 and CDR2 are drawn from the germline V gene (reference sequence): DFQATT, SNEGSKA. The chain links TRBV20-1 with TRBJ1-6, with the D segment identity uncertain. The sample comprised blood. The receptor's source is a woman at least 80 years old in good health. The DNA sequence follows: TGCAGTGCTAGCATGGGCCCGAATTCACCCCTCCACTTT. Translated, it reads CSASMGPNSPLHF.